One T cell receptor beta chain is described in this entry. Its target is unknown. The CDR3 sequence is 15 residues long. In germline, CDR1 is SGHDN, CDR2 FVKESK. Trimming left V 3 bases short and J 2 bases short, with 13 bases between. This sample was included in a study of cytomegalovirus exposure and HLA in healthy donors. PCR primers comprised 60 Vbeta and 13 Jbeta primers. Measured with immunoSEQ multiplex PCR; TCRdb has only the in-frame clones, and not every one. The sample consists of a few hundred thousand clones, 60% to 80% of them appearing once. Overall study findings and caveats: In an earlier analysis, most TCR beta V segments were productive about 90% or about 30% of the time.

The sample consisted of PBMCs. The origin of this receptor is a man between 18 and 35 years old in good health and CMV-seronegative. This chain connects TRBV14 to TRBJ1-2, with D tentatively TRBD1 (6 bases). The CDR3 sequence is CASSHPWDNNYGYTF. DNA of the CDR3: TGTGCCAGCAGCCACCCCTGGGACAACAACTATGGCTACACCTTC.